Listed below are T cell receptor beta chains from one sample, sequenced in a study of blood T cell repertoires in COVID-19. TCRdb's table, derived via immunoSEQ multiplex PCR, lists solely in-frame clones and lacks some. This sample has 95,000 to 150,000 clones, with approximately 81% found just once. The sequencing input was peripheral blood. The receptors shown here come from a man in his 60s with acute or convalescent COVID-19. Each CDR3 is given without its conserved first and last residue. The size field is filled for only some rows; it gives once, few, many or a size class.

clone size	V gene	J gene	CDR3 protein
few	TRBV6-4	TRBJ2-7	ASSARAGGLYEQY
-	TRBV2	TRBJ2-7	ASSVRQYSYEQY
-	TRBV30	TRBJ1-4	AWSKTGTGVHEKLF
-	TRBV7-9	TRBJ1-3	ASSFADNIGNTIY
few	TRBV14	TRBJ2-3	ASSQVPSRATDTQY
-	TRBV7-9	TRBJ1-2	ASSVGQNYGYT
many	TRBV19	TRBJ2-2	ASSSGLPTGELF
-	TRBV4-2	TRBJ2-7	ASSQSTYEQY
few	TRBV23-1	TRBJ2-6	ASSHLQGTVGSGANVLT
-	TRBV6-4	TRBJ2-5	ASSLRRGETQY
-	TRBV13	TRBJ1-1	ASSRRDRGSKGAF
few	TRBV10-2	TRBJ1-2	ASSDTDRDGYT
-	TRBV2	TRBJ1-5	ASNVGTGRSNQPQH
few	TRBV5-1	TRBJ1-2	ASSLTGPGGYT
-	TRBV2	TRBJ2-5	ASSPRTSGPRGTQY
-	TRBV7-9	TRBJ2-1	ASSLGSRGLSYNEQF
-	TRBV24-1	TRBJ2-6	AINGGGRSGANVLT
-	TRBV2	TRBJ1-1	ASSGQGNTEAF
-	TRBV6-1	TRBJ2-2	ASSETGVRTGELF
-	TRBV6-1	TRBJ1-1	ASSESLGRGNTEAF
few	TRBV15	TRBJ1-6	ATSRTLTGTGDNSPLH
once	TRBV7-2	TRBJ1-5	AGSLGQYSNQPQH
-	TRBV27	TRBJ1-6	ASSFRGSPLH
few	TRBV9	TRBJ2-1	ASSVRLAGAYNEQF
-	TRBV25-1	TRBJ1-4	ASSEYIGRGPEKLF
-	TRBV2	TRBJ1-5	ASRTGHQPQH
-	TRBV7-8	TRBJ1-1	ASSLPGGVKTEAF
-	TRBV25-1	TRBJ1-4	ASSELGEEEKLF
-	TRBV27	TRBJ2-1	ASRGGGLAGVRSYNEQF
once	TRBV19	TRBJ2-2	ASRRSATGELF
-	TRBV24-1	TRBJ2-1	ATSDPWTGSDNEQF
once	TRBV15	TRBJ2-6	ATSRDYTKWVGSGANVLT
-	TRBV6-2/TRBV6-3	TRBJ1-6	ASSWSGGLPLH
-	TRBV27	TRBJ1-6	ASSLWGFNSPLH
-	TRBV5-1	TRBJ1-5	ASSFGDSNQPQH
few	TRBV30	TRBJ2-7	AWSHRDEQY
-	TRBV13	TRBJ2-1	ASSSGTGMRDEQF
few	TRBV24-1	TRBJ2-7	ATSDPGQGQNEQY
-	TRBV7-3	TRBJ2-3	ASSLRASGTRLFGTDTQY
few	TRBV4-1	TRBJ2-3	ASSRDATDTQY
-	TRBV7-9	TRBJ1-3	ASSLPTGLRGNTIY
-	TRBV3-1/TRBV3-2	TRBJ1-1	ASSPGVGQGITEAF
-	TRBV11-3	TRBJ2-4	ASSPGQGPDIQY
-	TRBV9	TRBJ2-1	ASSVGLAGEQF
-	TRBV18	TRBJ2-2	ASSPGLAGPGDGSGELF
-	TRBV7-9	TRBJ2-2	ASSSRGGGGELF
-	TRBV10-3	TRBJ2-3	AISVPDRADTQY
many	TRBV7-9	TRBJ2-7	ASSEGQGAEQY
-	TRBV30	TRBJ2-1	AWSHGFEANEQF
few	TRBV12-2	TRBJ2-7	ASRSQRRDRVREQY
-	TRBV5-6	TRBJ1-6	ASSLYEQGNSPLH
-	TRBV5-4	TRBJ2-1	ASSRTASGREDNEQF
-	TRBV5-6	TRBJ2-1	ASTLLAPTDEQF
-	TRBV10-1	TRBJ2-3	ASSDGGVDTQY
-	TRBV6-5	TRBJ1-6	ASSYTTGGLHSPLH
-	TRBV28	TRBJ1-2	ASSGQGPLSNYGYT
-	TRBV5-1	TRBJ1-5	ASSLGTGQNQPQH
-	TRBV4-1	TRBJ1-6	ASSLTGGNSPLH
few	TRBV4-2	TRBJ2-3	ASSQEISTDTQY